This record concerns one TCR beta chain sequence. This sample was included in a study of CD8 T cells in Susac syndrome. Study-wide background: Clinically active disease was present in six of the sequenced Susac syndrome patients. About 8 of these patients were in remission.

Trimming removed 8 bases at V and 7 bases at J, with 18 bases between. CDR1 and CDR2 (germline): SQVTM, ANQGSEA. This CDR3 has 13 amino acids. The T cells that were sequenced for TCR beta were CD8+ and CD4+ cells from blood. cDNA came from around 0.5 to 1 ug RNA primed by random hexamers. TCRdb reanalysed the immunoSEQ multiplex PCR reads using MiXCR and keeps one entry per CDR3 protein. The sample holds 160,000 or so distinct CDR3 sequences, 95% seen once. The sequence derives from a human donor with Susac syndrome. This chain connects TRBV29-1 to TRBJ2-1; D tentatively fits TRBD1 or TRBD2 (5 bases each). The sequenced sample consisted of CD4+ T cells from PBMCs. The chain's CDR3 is CSISGSDLNEQFF. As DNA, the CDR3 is TGCAGCATCTCAGGGAGCGATTTGAATGAGCAGTTCTTC.